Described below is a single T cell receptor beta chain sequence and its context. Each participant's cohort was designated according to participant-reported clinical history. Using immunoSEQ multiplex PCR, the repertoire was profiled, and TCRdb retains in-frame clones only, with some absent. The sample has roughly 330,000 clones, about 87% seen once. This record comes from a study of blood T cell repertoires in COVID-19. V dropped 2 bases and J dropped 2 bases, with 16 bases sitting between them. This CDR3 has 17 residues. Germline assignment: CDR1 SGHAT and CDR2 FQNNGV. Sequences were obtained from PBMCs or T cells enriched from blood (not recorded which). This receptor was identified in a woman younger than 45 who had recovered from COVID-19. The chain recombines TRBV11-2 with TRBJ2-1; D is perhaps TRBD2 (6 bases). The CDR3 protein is CASSLRPGGRTYNEQFF. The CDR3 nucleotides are TGTGCCAGCAGCTTAAGGCCCGGGGGACGGACCTACAATGAGCAGTTCTTC.